This passage covers 18 T cell receptor beta chains from one sample sequenced in a study of cytomegalovirus exposure and HLA in healthy donors. A multiplex PCR was run with 60 Vbeta primers and 13 Jbeta primers. This table comes from immunoSEQ multiplex PCR, and its TCRdb copy is limited to in-frame clones, with some not included. The sample has tens of thousands of clones; 70% to 85% are singletons. Sequencing used PBMCs. The receptors come from a man between 45 and 60 years old in good health and CMV-seropositive.

The chain joins TRBV2 to TRBJ1-3; weak D call: TRBD1 (6 bases). CDR1 SNHLY and CDR2 FYNNEI come from the germline V gene. The CDR3 covers 15 residues. V lost 7 bases, J lost 0 bases, and 13 bases lay in between. For the CDR3, the DNA is TGTGCCAGCACAAAACAGGGAACCTCTGGAAACACCATATATTTT. Protein: CASTKQGTSGNTIYF. Full variable domain (missing parts from reference TRBV2 and TRBJ1-3): EPEVTQTPSHQVTQMGQEVILRCVPISNHLYFYWYRQILGQKVEFLVSFYNNEISEKSEIFDDQFSVERPDGSNFTLKIRSTKLEDSAMYFCASTKQGTSGNTIYFGEGSWLTVV.

CDR3 DNA sequence: TGCGCCAGCACTGGACAAGGGAACACTGAAGCTTTCTTT. Its translation is CASTGQGNTEAFF. This chain uses TRBV10-2 with TRBJ1-1, with D perhaps matching TRBD1 (5 bases). Germline CDR1 is WSHSY and CDR2 is SAAADI. The V gene lost 7 bases and the J gene lost 1 base, with 10 bases spanning the gap. CDR3 length equals 13 residues.

This clone was seen a few times. In nucleotides, the CDR3 is TGTGCCAGCAGCTTAAGTCAGGTGTTGAATGAGCAGTTCTTC. Translated, it gives CASSLSQVLNEQFF. The rearrangement uses TRBV7-9 and TRBJ2-1; D remains unclear. V was clipped by 2 bases and J by 7 bases, with 12 bases between them. The CDR3 is 14 residues long. CDR1 and CDR2 from the germline V gene are SEHNR and FQNEAQ (reference sequence). The whole variable domain, remainder taken from reference TRBV7-9 and TRBJ2-1, is DTGVSQNPRHKITKRGQNVTFRCDPISEHNRLYWYRQTLGQGPEFLTYFQNEAQLEKSRLLSDRFSAERPKGSFSTLEIQRTEQGDSAMYLCASSLSQVLNEQFFGPGTRLTVL.

This clone has a handful of counts. The chain is built from TRBV10-3 and TRBJ1-2, with 12 positions matching TRBD1. The germline CDR1 and CDR2 sequences are ENHRY and SYGVKD. The ends lost 10 bases at V and 0 bases at J; junction bases unmatched: 9. The CDR3 has 16 amino acids. The CDR3 protein is CASRGTGGETNYGYTF. The CDR3 nucleotides are TGTGCCAGCAGAGGGACAGGGGGCGAAACTAACTATGGCTACACCTTC.

CDR3 sequence reads: CASGSGGPYEQYF. CDR3 nucleotide sequence: TGTGCCAGCGGAAGCGGGGGCCCCTACGAGCAGTACTTC. The chain combines TRBV11-2 with TRBJ2-7; TRBD2 aligns across 8 bases. Germline V gene data show CDR1 as SGHAT and CDR2 as FQNNGV. This CDR3 spans 13 amino acids. J lost 2 bases, V lost 8 bases, and 5 bases had no gene match.

Only a few counts were recorded for this clone. The chain carries TRBV7-8 and TRBJ2-3; D is unclear. Germline V gene lookup returns CDR1 SGHVS and CDR2 FQNEAQ. Trimming took 1 base from V and 1 from J, leaving 6 bases between them. The CDR3 has 14 amino acids. The DNA for the CDR3 is TGTGCCAGCAGCTTAGGGAGTCGCACAGATACGCAGTATTTT. Amino acid sequence: CASSLGSRTDTQYF.

The V and J genes are TRBV29-1 and TRBJ2-7; 7 bases map to TRBD2. The CDR3 sequence is 15 residues long. Germline V gene sequence: CDR1 SQVTM, CDR2 ANQGSEA. The V segment lost 8 bases and the J segment 0 bases; nucleotides outside the gene matches: 13. The CDR3: CSLLEGQRGSYEQYF. Here the CDR3 DNA reads TGCAGCCTCTTAGAAGGCCAGCGGGGCTCCTACGAGCAGTACTTC.

J is TRBJ2-2 and V is TRBV5-1; 7 nucleotides agree with TRBD2. V shed 3 bases, J shed 4 bases, and the junction held 3 bases outside the gene matches. Looked up from germline, CDR1 is SGHRS and CDR2 is YFSETQ. There are 14 residues in the CDR3. The CDR3 region has the DNA TGCGCCAGCAGCTATGGGAGGGGCACCGGGGAGCTGTTTTTT. It translates to CASSYGRGTGELFF. Based on the CDR3 plus reference TRBV5-1 and TRBJ2-2, the full variable domain is KAGVTQTPRYLIKTRGQQVTLSCSPISGHRSVSWYQQTPGQGLQFLFEYFSETQRNKGNFPGRFSGRQFSNSRSEMNVSTLELGDSALYLCASSYGRGTGELFFGEGSRLTVL.

The chain uses TRBV11-3 and TRBJ2-3; 15 bases align to TRBD2. This CDR3 comprises 19 residues. V lost 0 bases, J lost 0 bases, and 4 bases stayed unmatched. Germline loops: CDR1 SGHNT, CDR2 YENEEA. The CDR3 bases are TGTGCCAGCAGCTTAGAGGGGACTAGCGGGAGGACTAGCACAGATACGCAGTATTTT. This sequence encodes CASSLEGTSGRTSTDTQYF.

The chain is built from TRBV7-9 and TRBJ2-5, with 7 bases that match TRBD2. Germline loops: CDR1 SEHNR, CDR2 FQNEAQ (reference sequence). Trimming removed 2 bases from V and 0 bases from J; junction bases left unmatched: 3. The CDR3 consists of 15 residues. The CDR3 reads CASSLFGGDQETQYF. The CDR3 nucleotides read TGTGCCAGCAGCTTATTTGGGGGGGACCAAGAGACCCAGTACTTC.

The V and J genes are TRBV7-3 and TRBJ2-1, with TRBD2 matching over 11 bases. V gave up 2 bases and J gave up 5 bases; unmatched junction bases: 8. This CDR3 is built from 17 residues. Germline values: CDR1 SGHTA, CDR2 FQGTGA. CDR3 bases: TGTGCCAGCAGCTTATTGGGACTAGCGGTTGGAGACAATGAGCAGTTCTTC. It encodes CASSLLGLAVGDNEQFF.

The gene calls are TRBV28 and TRBJ2-7; TRBD2 matches at 10 bases. With 6 bases clipped from V and 4 bases from J, the junction kept 6 bases outside the gene matches. Germline CDR1 and CDR2: MDHEN and SYDVKM. This CDR3 is 14 amino acids long. As DNA, the CDR3 is TGTGCCAGCAGGATACTAGCGGGATTGTACGAGCAGTACTTC. This sequence encodes CASRILAGLYEQYF.

The chain combines TRBV27 with TRBJ1-2; 10 bases are a match to TRBD1. The CDR3 runs 14 residues. In germline, CDR1 is MNHEY, CDR2 SMNVEV (reference sequence). Trimming cost V 7 bases and J 5 bases; bases outside gene matches: 7. The CDR3 nucleotides are TGTGCCAGCAAGAGTCGGACAGGGGGTTATGGCTACACCTTC. Amino acid sequence: CASKSRTGGYGYTF.

This rearrangement joins TRBV5-1 to TRBJ2-7; the D gene is possibly TRBD1 (6 bases). Trimming removed 3 bases from V and 6 bases from J, with 10 bases in between. Germline V lookup: CDR1 SGHRS, CDR2 YFSETQ. This CDR3 comprises 12 residues. Here the CDR3 reads CASSWGQGEQYF. In DNA, the CDR3 is TGCGCCAGCAGCTGGGGGCAGGGCGAGCAGTACTTC.

On this clone itself: Mismatch with germline at one junction end may stem from a read error. The chain recombines TRBV6-4 with TRBJ2-6; tentative D call: TRBD1 (6 bases). Per the germline V gene, CDR1 is MRHNA and CDR2 is SNTAGT. CDR3 length equals 17 residues. CDR3 in amino acids: CASSGKDSSSGANGLTF. CDR3 nucleotides: TGTGCCAGCAGTGGGAAGGACAGCAGCTCTGGGGCCAACGGCCTGACTTTC.

The chain is built from TRBV18 and TRBJ1-1; TRBD1 is a possible D gene (6 bases). Per germline, CDR1 KGHSH and CDR2 LQKENI. Between the trimmed V and J ends, which lost 5 bases and 1 base, there was a span of 8 bases. This CDR3 spans 13 amino acids. CDR3 sequence reads: CASSDRQNTEAFF. For the CDR3, the DNA is TGTGCCAGCTCAGACAGGCAGAACACTGAAGCTTTCTTT.

The V and J genes are TRBV19 and TRBJ2-1; no reliable D call. This CDR3 has 13 residues. Trimming removed 5 bases from V and 2 bases from J, with 7 bases in between. The germline gives CDR1 LNHDA, CDR2 SQIVND (reference sequence). This CDR3 reads CASSLAAYNEQFF. The CDR3 DNA reads as TGTGCCAGTAGTTTAGCAGCCTACAATGAGCAGTTCTTC.

DNA for the CDR3: TGTGCCAGTAGTGGTCTGTCTTTAGCGGGAGCGAGAGAGCAGTACTTC. This encodes CASSGLSLAGAREQYF. The chain employs TRBV19 and TRBJ2-7; 9 positions agree with TRBD2. The CDR3 is 16 residues long. With V trimmed by 5 bases and J by 7 bases, 15 bases remained unmatched. Germline CDR1 LNHDA, CDR2 SQIVND (reference sequence).